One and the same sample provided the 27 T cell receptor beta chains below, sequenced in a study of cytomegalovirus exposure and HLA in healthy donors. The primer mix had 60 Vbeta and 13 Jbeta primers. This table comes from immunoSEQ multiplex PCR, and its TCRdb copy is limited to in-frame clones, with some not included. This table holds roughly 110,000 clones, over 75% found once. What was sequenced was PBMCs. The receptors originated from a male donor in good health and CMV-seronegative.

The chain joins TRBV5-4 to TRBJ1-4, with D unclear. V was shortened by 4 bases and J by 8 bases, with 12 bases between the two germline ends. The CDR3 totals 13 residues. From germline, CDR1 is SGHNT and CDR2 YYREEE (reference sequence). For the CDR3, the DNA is TGTGCCAGCAGCCGAGGGCTGGGAGAAAAACTGTTTTTT. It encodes CASSRGLGEKLFF.

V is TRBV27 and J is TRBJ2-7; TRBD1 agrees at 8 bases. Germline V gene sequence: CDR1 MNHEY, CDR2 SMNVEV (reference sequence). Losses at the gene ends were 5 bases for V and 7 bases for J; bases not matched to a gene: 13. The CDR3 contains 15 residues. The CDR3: CASSPAWTGTEEQYF. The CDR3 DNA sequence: TGTGCCAGCAGTCCCGCCTGGACAGGGACGGAGGAGCAGTACTTC.

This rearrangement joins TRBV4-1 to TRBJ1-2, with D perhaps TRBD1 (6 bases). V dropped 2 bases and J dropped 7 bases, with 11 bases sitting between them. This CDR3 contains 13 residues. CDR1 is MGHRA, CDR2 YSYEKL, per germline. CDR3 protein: CASSQQTGRGYTF. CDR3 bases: TGCGCCAGCAGCCAACAGACAGGTCGTGGCTACACCTTC.

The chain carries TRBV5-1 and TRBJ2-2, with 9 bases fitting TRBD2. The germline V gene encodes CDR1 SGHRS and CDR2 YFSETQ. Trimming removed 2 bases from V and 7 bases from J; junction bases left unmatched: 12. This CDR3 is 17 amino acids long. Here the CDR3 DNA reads TGCGCCAGCAGCTTCGGGGCTAGCGGGAATAGGAACGGGGAGCTGTTTTTT. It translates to CASSFGASGNRNGELFF.

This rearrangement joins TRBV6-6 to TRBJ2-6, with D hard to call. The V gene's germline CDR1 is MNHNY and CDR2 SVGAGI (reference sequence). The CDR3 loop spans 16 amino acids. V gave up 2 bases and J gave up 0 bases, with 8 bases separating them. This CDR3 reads CASSYNSHSGANVLTF. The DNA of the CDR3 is TGTGCCAGCAGTTACAACAGCCACTCTGGGGCCAACGTCCTGACTTTC.

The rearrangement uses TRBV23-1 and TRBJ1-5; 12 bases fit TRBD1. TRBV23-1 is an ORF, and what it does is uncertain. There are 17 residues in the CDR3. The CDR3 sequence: CANPPGQGANGNQPQHF. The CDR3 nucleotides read TGCGCTAATCCTCCGGGACAGGGGGCGAATGGGAATCAGCCCCAGCATTTT.

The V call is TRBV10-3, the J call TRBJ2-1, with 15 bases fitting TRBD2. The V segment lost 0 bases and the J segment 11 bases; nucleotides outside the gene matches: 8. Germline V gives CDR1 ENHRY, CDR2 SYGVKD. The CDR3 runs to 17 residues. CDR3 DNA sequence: TGTGCCATCAGTGAGTCTCCTGGACTAGCGGGAGGGCCCAAGCAGTTCTTC. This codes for CAISESPGLAGGPKQFF.

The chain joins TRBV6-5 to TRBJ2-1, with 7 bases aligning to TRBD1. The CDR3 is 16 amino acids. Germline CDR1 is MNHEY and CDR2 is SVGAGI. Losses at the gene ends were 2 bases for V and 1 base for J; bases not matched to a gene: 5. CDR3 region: CASSYGTAASYNEQFF. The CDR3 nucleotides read TGTGCCAGCAGTTACGGGACAGCGGCTTCCTACAATGAGCAGTTCTTC.

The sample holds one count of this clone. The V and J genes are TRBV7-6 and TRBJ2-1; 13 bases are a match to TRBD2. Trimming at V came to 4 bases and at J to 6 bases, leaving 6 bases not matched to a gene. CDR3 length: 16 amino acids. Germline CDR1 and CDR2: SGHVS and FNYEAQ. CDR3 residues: CASSSGLAGLGNEQFF. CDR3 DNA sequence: TGTGCCAGCAGCTCGGGACTAGCGGGATTGGGCAATGAGCAGTTCTTC.

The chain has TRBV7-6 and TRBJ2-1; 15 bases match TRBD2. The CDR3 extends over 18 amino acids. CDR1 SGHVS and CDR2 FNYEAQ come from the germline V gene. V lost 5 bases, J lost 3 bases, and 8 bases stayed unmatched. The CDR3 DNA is TGTGCCAGCAGCGCGGGACTAGCGGGGGGACAGCACTACAATGAGCAGTTCTTC. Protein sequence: CASSAGLAGGQHYNEQFF.

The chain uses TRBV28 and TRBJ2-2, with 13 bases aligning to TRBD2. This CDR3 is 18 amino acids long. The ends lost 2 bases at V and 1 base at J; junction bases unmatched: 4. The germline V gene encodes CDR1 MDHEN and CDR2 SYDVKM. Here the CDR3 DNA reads TGTGCCAGCAGTTTAGGACTAGCGGGAGTTCAGAACACCGGGGAGCTGTTTTTT. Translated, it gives CASSLGLAGVQNTGELFF.

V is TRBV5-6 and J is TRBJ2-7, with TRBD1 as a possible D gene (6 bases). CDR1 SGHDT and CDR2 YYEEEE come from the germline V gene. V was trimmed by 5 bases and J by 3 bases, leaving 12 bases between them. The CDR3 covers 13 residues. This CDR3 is CASRGQGNYEQYF. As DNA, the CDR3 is TGTGCCAGCAGAGGGCAGGGGAACTACGAGCAGTACTTC.

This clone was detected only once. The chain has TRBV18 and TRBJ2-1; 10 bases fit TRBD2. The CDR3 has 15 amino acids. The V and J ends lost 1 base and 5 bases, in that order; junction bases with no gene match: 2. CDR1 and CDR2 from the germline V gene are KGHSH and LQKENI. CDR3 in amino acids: CASSPRGLADNEQFF. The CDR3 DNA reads TGTGCCAGCTCACCACGCGGACTAGCGGACAATGAGCAGTTCTTC.

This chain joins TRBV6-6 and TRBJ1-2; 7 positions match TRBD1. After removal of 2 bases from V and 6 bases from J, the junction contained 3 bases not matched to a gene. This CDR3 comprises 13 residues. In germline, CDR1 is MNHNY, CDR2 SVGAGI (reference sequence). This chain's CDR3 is CASSYGQENGYTF. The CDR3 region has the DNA TGTGCCAGCAGTTACGGACAGGAGAATGGCTACACCTTC.

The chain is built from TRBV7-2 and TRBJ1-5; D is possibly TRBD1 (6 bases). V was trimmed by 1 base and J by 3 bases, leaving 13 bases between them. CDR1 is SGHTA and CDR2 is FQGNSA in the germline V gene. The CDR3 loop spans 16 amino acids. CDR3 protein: CASSLGQGTINQPQHF. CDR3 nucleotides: TGTGCCAGCAGCTTAGGCCAGGGGACTATCAATCAGCCCCAGCATTTT.

The chain's CDR3 is CASSQPQVSYEQYF. CDR3 DNA sequence: TGCGCCAGCAGCCAACCCCAGGTCTCCTACGAGCAGTACTTC. V is TRBV4-1 and J is TRBJ2-5, with D uncertain. The DNA matches TRBJ2-7 better at its end, which makes the J call doubtful. Germline lookup yields CDR1 MGHRA and CDR2 YSYEKL. This CDR3 comprises 14 residues.

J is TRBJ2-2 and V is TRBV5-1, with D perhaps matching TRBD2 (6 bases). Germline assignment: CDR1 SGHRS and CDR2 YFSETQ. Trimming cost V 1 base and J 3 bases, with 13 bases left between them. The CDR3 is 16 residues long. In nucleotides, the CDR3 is TGCGCCAGCAGCTTGAGAACGGGAGACTACACCGGGGAGCTGTTTTTT. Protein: CASSLRTGDYTGELFF.

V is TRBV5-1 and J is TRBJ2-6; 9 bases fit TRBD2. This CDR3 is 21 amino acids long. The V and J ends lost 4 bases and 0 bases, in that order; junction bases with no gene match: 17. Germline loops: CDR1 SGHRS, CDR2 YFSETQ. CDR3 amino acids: CASSLPLNLGLARSGANVLTF. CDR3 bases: TGCGCCAGCAGCCTACCGCTGAACCTGGGACTAGCCCGCTCTGGGGCCAACGTCCTGACTTTC.

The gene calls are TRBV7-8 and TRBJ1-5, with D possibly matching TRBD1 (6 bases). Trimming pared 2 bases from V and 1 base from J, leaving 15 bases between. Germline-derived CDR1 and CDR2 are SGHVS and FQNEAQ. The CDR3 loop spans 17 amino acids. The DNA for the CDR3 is TGTGCCAGCAGCTTAATCCATGGGCAGGGGAGCAATCAGCCCCAGCATTTT. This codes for CASSLIHGQGSNQPQHF. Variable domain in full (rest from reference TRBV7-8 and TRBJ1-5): GAGVSQSPRYKVAKRGQDVALRCDPISGHVSLFWYQQALGQGPEFLTYFQNEAQLDKSGLPSDRFFAERPEGSVSTLKIQRTQQEDSAVYLCASSLIHGQGSNQPQHFGDGTRLSIL.

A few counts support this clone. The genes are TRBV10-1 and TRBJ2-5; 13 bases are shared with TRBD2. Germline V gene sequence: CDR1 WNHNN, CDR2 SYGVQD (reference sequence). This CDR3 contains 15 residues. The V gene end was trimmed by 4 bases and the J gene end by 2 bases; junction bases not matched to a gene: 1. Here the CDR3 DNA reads TGCGCCAGCAGTGGGGGACTAGCGGGACAAGAGACCCAGTACTTC. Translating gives CASSGGLAGQETQYF.

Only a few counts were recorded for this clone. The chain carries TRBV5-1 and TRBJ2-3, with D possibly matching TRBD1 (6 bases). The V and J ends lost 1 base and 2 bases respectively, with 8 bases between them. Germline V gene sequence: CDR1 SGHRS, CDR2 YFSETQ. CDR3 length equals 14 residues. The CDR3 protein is CASSLRQATDTQYF. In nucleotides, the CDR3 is TGCGCCAGCAGCTTGAGACAGGCCACAGATACGCAGTATTTT.

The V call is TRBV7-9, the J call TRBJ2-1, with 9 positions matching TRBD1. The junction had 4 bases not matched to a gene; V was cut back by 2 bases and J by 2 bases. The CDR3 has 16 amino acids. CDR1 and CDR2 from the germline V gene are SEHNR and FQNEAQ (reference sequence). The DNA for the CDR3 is TGTGCCAGCAGCTTAAACAGGGGGCTGGCCTACAATGAGCAGTTCTTC. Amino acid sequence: CASSLNRGLAYNEQFF.

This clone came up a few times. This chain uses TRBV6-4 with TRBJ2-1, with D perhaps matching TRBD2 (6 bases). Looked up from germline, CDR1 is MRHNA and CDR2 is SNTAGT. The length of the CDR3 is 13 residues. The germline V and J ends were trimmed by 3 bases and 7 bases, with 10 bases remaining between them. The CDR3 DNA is TGTGCCAGCAGTGAACGGGAGCAAAATGAGCAGTTCTTC. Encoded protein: CASSEREQNEQFF.

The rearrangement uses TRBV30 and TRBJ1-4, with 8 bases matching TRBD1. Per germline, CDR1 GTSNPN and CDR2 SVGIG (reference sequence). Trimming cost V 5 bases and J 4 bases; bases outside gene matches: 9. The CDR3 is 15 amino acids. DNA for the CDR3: TGTGCCTGGGGATACAGGGGGGCGTATAATGAAAAACTGTTTTTT. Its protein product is CAWGYRGAYNEKLFF.

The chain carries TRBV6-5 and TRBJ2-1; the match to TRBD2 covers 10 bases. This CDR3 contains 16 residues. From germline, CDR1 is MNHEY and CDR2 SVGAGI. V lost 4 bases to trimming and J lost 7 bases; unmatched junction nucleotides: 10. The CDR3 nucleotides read TGTGCCAGCAGTTCCTTTACCGGGACTAGCGTGAATGAGCAGTTCTTC. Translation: CASSSFTGTSVNEQFF.

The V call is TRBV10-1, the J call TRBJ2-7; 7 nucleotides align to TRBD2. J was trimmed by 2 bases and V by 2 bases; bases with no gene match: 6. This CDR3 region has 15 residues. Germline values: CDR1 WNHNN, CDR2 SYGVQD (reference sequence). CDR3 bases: TGCGCCAGCAGTGAGACTAGCGTGGGGACCTACGAGCAGTACTTC. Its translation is CASSETSVGTYEQYF.

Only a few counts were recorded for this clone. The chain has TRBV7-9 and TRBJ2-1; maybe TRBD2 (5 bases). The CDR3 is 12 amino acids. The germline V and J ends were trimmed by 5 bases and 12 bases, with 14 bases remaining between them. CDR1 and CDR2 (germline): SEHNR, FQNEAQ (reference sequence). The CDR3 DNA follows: TGTGCCAGCAGCAACGGAGGCTCCGGGCAGTTCTTC. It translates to CASSNGGSGQFF. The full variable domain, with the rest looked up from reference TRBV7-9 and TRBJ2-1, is DTGVSQNPRHKITKRGQNVTFRCDPISEHNRLYWYRQTLGQGPEFLTYFQNEAQLEKSRLLSDRFSAERPKGSFSTLEIQRTEQGDSAMYLCASSNGGSGQFFGPGTRLTVL.